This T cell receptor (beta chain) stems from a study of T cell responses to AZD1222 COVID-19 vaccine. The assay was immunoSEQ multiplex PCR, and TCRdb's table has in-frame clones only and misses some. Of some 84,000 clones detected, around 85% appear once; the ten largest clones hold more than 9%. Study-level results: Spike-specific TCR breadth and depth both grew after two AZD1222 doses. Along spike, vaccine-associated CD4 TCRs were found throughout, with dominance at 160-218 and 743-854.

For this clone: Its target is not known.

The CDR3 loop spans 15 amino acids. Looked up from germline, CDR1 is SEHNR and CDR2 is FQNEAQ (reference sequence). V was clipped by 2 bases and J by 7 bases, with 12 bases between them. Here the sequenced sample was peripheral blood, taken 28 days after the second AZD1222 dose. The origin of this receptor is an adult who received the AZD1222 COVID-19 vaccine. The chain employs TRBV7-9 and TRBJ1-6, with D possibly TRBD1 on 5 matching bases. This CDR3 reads CASSLSRGANSPLHF. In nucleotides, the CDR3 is TGTGCCAGCAGCTTATCGCGGGGCGCCAATTCACCCCTCCACTTT.